This T cell receptor (beta chain) derives from a study of blood T cell repertoires in COVID-19. This clone was recorded many times. Germline CDR1 reads SGHAT; CDR2 reads FQDESV (reference sequence). The length of the CDR3 is 15 residues. The V and J ends lost 5 bases and 1 base, in that order; junction bases with no gene match: 6. Libraries were prepared by immunoSEQ multiplex PCR; TCRdb keeps only in-frame clonotypes and omits some of them. The sample has more than 50,000 clones, more than 60% seen once. This clonotype was sampled from a woman between 65 and 79 years old with acute or convalescent COVID-19. The chain is built from TRBV11-1 and TRBJ2-7; 9 nucleotides align to TRBD1. The sequenced material came from peripheral blood. CDR3 DNA sequence: TGTGCCAGCAGCCGGACAGGGGATTTTTCCTACGAGCAGTACTTC. It yields the protein CASSRTGDFSYEQYF.